Listed here are 23 T cell receptor beta chains from one sample, sequenced in a study of CD8 T cells in Susac syndrome. cDNA came from approximately 0.5 to 1 ug RNA primed by random hexamers. TCRdb called the immunoSEQ multiplex PCR reads again in MiXCR, with one record for every CDR3 protein. Among 160,000 or so distinct CDR3 sequences listed, approximately 94% were seen once. Material for sequencing was CD8+ T cells from PBMCs. These receptors came from a human donor with multiple sclerosis.

V and J are TRBV27 and TRBJ2-7; no reliable D call. Per the germline V gene, CDR1 is MNHEY and CDR2 is SMNVEV (reference sequence). V dropped 2 bases and J dropped 5 bases, with 16 bases sitting between them. The CDR3 loop spans 15 amino acids. CDR3 amino acids: CASSLRGPGFNEQYF. The DNA of the CDR3 is TGTGCCAGCAGTTTAAGAGGACCCGGGTTCAACGAGCAGTACTTC.

J is TRBJ1-2 and V is TRBV4-2, with 7 nucleotides matching TRBD1. The CDR3 runs to 14 residues. V trimming: 4 bases; J trimming: 4 bases; junction bases outside the gene matches: 6. The V gene's germline CDR1 is LGHNA and CDR2 YNFKEQ. CDR3 loop: CASSPRGTAYGYTF. In DNA form, the CDR3 reads TGTGCCAGCAGCCCCCGAGGGACAGCCTATGGCTACACCTTC.

This chain connects TRBV9 to TRBJ1-2, with 10 bases matching TRBD1. The V gene's germline CDR1 is SGDLS and CDR2 YYNGEE. The CDR3 has 15 residues. With V trimmed by 3 bases and J by 4 bases, 6 bases remained unmatched. The DNA of the CDR3 is TGTGCCAGCAGCGGCCCGGGACAGGGGAGCTATGGCTACACCTTC. Residues: CASSGPGQGSYGYTF.

This rearrangement joins TRBV19 to TRBJ2-2; 7 bases fit TRBD1. The germline V gene encodes CDR1 LNHDA and CDR2 SQIVND (reference sequence). This CDR3 region has 15 residues. The junction had 2 bases not matched to a gene; V was cut back by 2 bases and J by 2 bases. CDR3 bases: TGTGCCAGTAGTATAAGACAGGGAAACACCGGGGAGCTGTTTTTT. This sequence encodes CASSIRQGNTGELFF. The full variable domain, its missing parts supplied by reference TRBV19 and TRBJ2-2, is DGGITQSPKYLFRKEGQNVTLSCEQNLNHDAMYWYRQDPGQGLRLIYYSQIVNDFQKGDIAEGYSVSREKKESFPLTVTSAQKNPTAFYLCASSIRQGNTGELFFGEGSRLTVL.

The genes are TRBV30 and TRBJ2-1, with 7 bases lining up with TRBD2. Germline V lookup: CDR1 GTSNPN, CDR2 SVGIG (reference sequence). V was clipped by 5 bases and J by 6 bases; unmatched bases: 4. The CDR3 is 12 amino acids. The CDR3 bases are TGTGCCTGGTCTGGGGGGGGCAATGAGCAGTTCTTC. Its protein product is CAWSGGGNEQFF.

The rearrangement joins TRBV2 to TRBJ1-5, with TRBD1 as a possible D gene (5 bases). Trimming shortened V by 6 bases and J by 0 bases, and 15 bases separated the two germline ends. The CDR3 consists of 16 residues. In germline, CDR1 is SNHLY, CDR2 FYNNEI. The CDR3 here is CASSPGYGASNQPQHF. The CDR3 DNA reads TGTGCCAGCAGCCCCGGTTATGGGGCTAGCAATCAGCCCCAGCATTTT.

The chain joins TRBV5-6 to TRBJ2-6; 7 bases fit TRBD1. J was trimmed by 0 bases and V by 3 bases; bases with no gene match: 18. CDR1 SGHDT and CDR2 YYEEEE come from the germline V gene. The CDR3 has 21 amino acids. In DNA, the CDR3 is TGTGCCAGCAGCTCCAGGGGCCGGACGGGACAGATCTACTCTGGGGCCAACGTCCTGACTTTC. Protein: CASSSRGRTGQIYSGANVLTF. Supplemented by reference TRBV5-6 and TRBJ2-6, the full variable domain reads DAGVTQSPTHLIKTRGQQVTLRCSPKSGHDTVSWYQQALGQGPQFIFQYYEEEERQRGNFPDRFSGHQFPNYSSELNVNALLLGDSALYLCASSSRGRTGQIYSGANVLTFGAGSRLTVL.

The chain couples TRBV29-1 to TRBJ1-2, with D uncertain. Per the germline V gene, CDR1 is SQVTM and CDR2 is ANQGSEA. The CDR3 loop spans 12 amino acids. The germline V and J ends were trimmed by 4 bases and 5 bases, with 11 bases remaining between them. The chain's CDR3 is CSVGVRDYGYTF. Here the CDR3 DNA reads TGCAGCGTTGGGGTGCGGGATTATGGCTACACCTTC.

The gene calls are TRBV30 and TRBJ2-1; possible D gene TRBD2, 7 bases. Germline lookup yields CDR1 GTSNPN and CDR2 SVGIG (reference sequence). This CDR3 is built from 13 residues. V lost 3 bases and J 7 bases, leaving 13 bases between the germline ends. The CDR3 DNA sequence: TGTGCCTGGAGCCTTAGGGGGGGGAATGAGCAGTTCTTC. Its translation: CAWSLRGGNEQFF. The full variable domain, completed using reference TRBV30 and TRBJ2-1, is SQTIHQWPATLVQPVGSPLSLECTVEGTSNPNLYWYRQAAGRGLQLLFYSVGIGQISSEVPQNLSASRPQDRQFILSSKKLLLSDSGFYLCAWSLRGGNEQFFGPGTRLTVL.

V usage is TRBV9 and J usage is TRBJ2-3; 8 nucleotides match TRBD2. CDR3 length equals 15 residues. Per the germline V gene, CDR1 is SGDLS and CDR2 is YYNGEE. V shed 3 bases, J shed 2 bases, and the junction held 5 bases outside the gene matches. The CDR3 protein is CASSASSGYTDTQYF. The CDR3 nucleotides read TGTGCCAGCAGCGCCTCTAGCGGGTACACAGATACGCAGTATTTT.

The genes are TRBV3-1 and TRBJ2-1, with TRBD1 identical over 8 bases. Germline V gives CDR1 LGHDT, CDR2 YNNKEL (reference sequence). This CDR3 has 16 residues. The ends lost 0 bases at V and 1 base at J; junction bases unmatched: 2. The CDR3 reads CASSQETGESYNEQFF. The DNA for the CDR3 is TGTGCCAGCAGCCAAGAGACAGGGGAGTCCTACAATGAGCAGTTCTTC.

CDR3: CASSVAEVVRSYNEQFF. The CDR3 DNA follows: TGTGCCAGCAGCGTAGCCGAGGTCGTTCGTTCCTACAATGAGCAGTTCTTC. The chain joins TRBV9 to TRBJ2-1, with D uncertain. Germline V gene lookup returns CDR1 SGDLS and CDR2 YYNGEE. The CDR3 loop spans 17 amino acids. V dropped 0 bases and J dropped 1 base, with 14 bases sitting between them.

In its sample, this clonotype was seen once. The chain carries TRBV28 and TRBJ1-2, with a weak D call TRBD1 (5 bases). The ends were cut back, 4 bases at V and 7 bases at J, with 10 bases in the middle. Germline V gene data show CDR1 as MDHEN and CDR2 as SYDVKM. The CDR3 consists of 12 residues. The CDR3 DNA follows: TGTGCCAGCAGTTCCGGGACGGTTGGCTACACCTTC. The encoded protein is CASSSGTVGYTF.

The chain couples TRBV27 to TRBJ2-1, with 11 nucleotides matching TRBD1. Germline CDR1 MNHEY, CDR2 SMNVEV (reference sequence). J was trimmed by 2 bases and V by 8 bases; bases with no gene match: 2. This CDR3 has 14 amino acids. The CDR3 here is CASGTGGPYNEQFF. CDR3 sequence (DNA): TGTGCCAGCGGGACAGGGGGTCCCTACAATGAGCAGTTCTTC.

J is TRBJ1-2 and V is TRBV14, with unresolved D. Deletions cut 0 bases from V and 4 bases from J, with 12 bases between. The CDR3 length is 15 residues. From germline, CDR1 is SGHDN and CDR2 FVKESK. CDR3 residues: CASSQDATGSYGYTF. The CDR3 DNA reads TGTGCCAGCAGCCAAGATGCGACGGGGAGCTATGGCTACACCTTC. The full variable domain, its missing parts supplied by reference TRBV14 and TRBJ1-2, is EAGVTQFPSHSVIEKGQTVTLRCDPISGHDNLYWYRRVMGKEIKFLLHFVKESKQDESGMPNNRFLAERTGGTYSTLKVQPAELEDSGVYFCASSQDATGSYGYTFGSGTRLTVV.

The rearrangement links TRBV27 to TRBJ1-2; D is uncertain. The germline V gene has CDR1 MNHEY and CDR2 SMNVEV (reference sequence). Trimming pared 5 bases from V and 3 bases from J, leaving 10 bases between. The CDR3 is made up of 13 amino acids. Written as DNA, the CDR3 is TGTGCCAGCAGTCCTGCCCGGGACTATGGCTACACCTTC. The encoded protein is CASSPARDYGYTF.

This clonotype is a singleton in its sample. This chain links TRBV20-1 with TRBJ2-5; 8 bases map to TRBD2. CDR3 length: 14 amino acids. Germline V lookup: CDR1 DFQATT, CDR2 SNEGSKA (reference sequence). J lost 1 base, V lost 3 bases, and 4 bases had no gene match. DNA for the CDR3: TGCAGTGCTAGTTCGGGGGGGTTCCAAGAGACCCAGTACTTC. Protein: CSASSGGFQETQYF.

This clonotype appeared a single time. The chain employs TRBV29-1 and TRBJ1-2; TRBD1 aligns across 7 bases. Trimming took 5 bases from V and 8 from J; bases not matched to a gene: 17. Germline lookup yields CDR1 SQVTM and CDR2 ANQGSEA. The length of the CDR3 is 15 residues. The CDR3 spells CSVPYNPGTAGGYTF. CDR3 in DNA: TGCAGCGTTCCTTATAATCCAGGGACAGCAGGCGGCTACACCTTC.

This clonotype was found once. The chain couples TRBV20-1 to TRBJ1-1, with 10 nucleotides matching TRBD1. The CDR3 length is 15 residues. V trimming: 0 bases; J trimming: 4 bases; junction bases outside the gene matches: 5. CDR1 is DFQATT, CDR2 SNEGSKA, per germline (reference sequence). The CDR3, as DNA: TGCAGTGCTAGAGATTTGACAGGGGGCGTCACTGAAGCTTTCTTT. This sequence encodes CSARDLTGGVTEAFF.

The chain links TRBV4-1 to TRBJ2-4, with no clear D. The CDR3 loop spans 15 amino acids. V was shortened by 4 bases and J by 0 bases, with 10 bases between the two germline ends. Per the germline V gene, CDR1 is MGHRA and CDR2 is YSYEKL. The CDR3 region has the DNA TGCGCCAGCAGCCCCGGACCCGTAGCCAAAAACATTCAGTACTTC. Its protein product is CASSPGPVAKNIQYF.

This clonotype appeared a single time. The chain has TRBV9 and TRBJ2-1; 7 positions agree with TRBD2. Germline V CDR1 and CDR2: SGDLS, YYNGEE. With 1 base clipped from V and 0 bases from J, the junction kept 4 bases outside the gene matches. CDR3 length equals 16 residues. CDR3 sequence (DNA): TGTGCCAGCAGCGTATACCTAGCGGACTCCTACAATGAGCAGTTCTTC. Encoded protein: CASSVYLADSYNEQFF.

The rearrangement uses TRBV29-1 and TRBJ1-2; weak D call: TRBD1 (5 bases). Trimming shortened V by 6 bases and J by 4 bases, and 15 bases separated the two germline ends. The CDR3 totals 13 residues. The germline V gene has CDR1 SQVTM and CDR2 ANQGSEA. The CDR3 is CSVRSDSLYGYTF. CDR3 in DNA: TGCAGCGTGAGGTCCGACAGCCTCTATGGCTACACCTTC.

The V gene is TRBV5-4, the J gene TRBJ1-2; no firm D call. The CDR3 consists of 17 residues. The germline V gene encodes CDR1 SGHNT and CDR2 YYREEE (reference sequence). The V gene lost 3 bases and the J gene lost 0 bases, with 18 bases spanning the gap. The CDR3 protein is CASSSPPLTGANYGYTF. The CDR3 DNA reads TGTGCCAGCAGCTCGCCACCCTTAACGGGAGCTAACTATGGCTACACCTTC. Full variable domain (missing parts from reference TRBV5-4 and TRBJ1-2): ETGVTQSPTHLIKTRGQQVTLRCSSQSGHNTVSWYQQALGQGPQFIFQYYREEENGRGNFPPRFSGLQFPNYSSELNVNALELDDSALYLCASSSPPLTGANYGYTFGSGTRLTVV.